The present T cell receptor beta chain was sequenced within a study of blood T cell repertoires in COVID-19. Across the study: Acute and convalescent COVID-19 samples came from the United States, Italy and Spain. The analysed material was cDNA or gDNA that came from T cells, B-cell-depleted T cells, or PBMCs.

The method was immunoSEQ multiplex PCR; TCRdb's version includes in-frame clones alone and lacks a portion of them. The data show around 100,000 clones, around 83% seen once. Only a few counts were recorded for this clone. The CDR3 has 15 residues. Per the germline V gene, CDR1 is MNHEY and CDR2 is SVGEGT. Trimming left V 5 bases short and J 4 bases short, with 17 bases between. This clonotype was obtained from an elderly woman with active or convalescent COVID-19. Sample: peripheral blood. The gene calls are TRBV6-2 or TRBV6-3 and TRBJ2-5; maybe TRBD2 (5 bases). For the CDR3, the DNA is TGTGCCAGCAGTCGACCCCCGGTGAGGGCAGAGACCCAGTACTTC. Translation gives CASSRPPVRAETQYF.